The 29 T cell receptor beta chains reported below all come from one sample, sequenced in a study of blood T cell repertoires in COVID-19. TCRdb's copy holds only in-frame clones and misses some; the assay was immunoSEQ multiplex PCR. The top ten hold about 0.51% of the sample, which has about 90,000 clones, 70% to 90% seen once. The sample consisted of peripheral blood. The receptor set was obtained from a man aged 55 to 69 with acute or convalescent COVID-19.

The chain links TRBV11-1 to TRBJ2-1; 15 nucleotides agree with TRBD2. V lost 5 bases to trimming and J lost 10 bases; unmatched junction nucleotides: 9. The CDR3 has 16 amino acids. CDR1 SGHAT and CDR2 FQDESV come from the germline V gene (reference sequence). The CDR3 loop is CASSARTSGGAEEQFF. CDR3 sequence (DNA): TGTGCCAGCAGCGCCCGGACTAGCGGGGGGGCGGAAGAGCAGTTCTTC.

V gene TRBV5-3 combines with J gene TRBJ1-2; the D is unclear. TRBV5-3 is placed among ORFs of uncertain function. V lost 2 bases to trimming and J lost 4 bases, with 9 bases between them. This CDR3 contains 13 residues. The DNA for the CDR3 is TGTGCCAGAAGCTTTGGTCAGGTCTATGGCTACACCTTC. This sequence encodes CARSFGQVYGYTF.

The chain joins TRBV6-6 to TRBJ1-2; 8 bases align to TRBD1. The CDR3 has 15 residues. Germline trimming cut 4 bases from V and 6 bases from J; bases unmatched to any gene: 10. CDR1 is MNHNY and CDR2 is SVGAGI in the germline V gene (reference sequence). The CDR3 here is CASSLHKGQGHGYTF. CDR3 sequence (DNA): TGTGCCAGCAGTTTACACAAAGGACAGGGTCATGGCTACACCTTC.

The genes are TRBV7-6 and TRBJ1-1; D may be TRBD1 (5 bases). Germline V CDR1 and CDR2: SGHVS, FNYEAQ. The CDR3 is 16 amino acids. Trimming shortened V by 5 bases and J by 0 bases, and 16 bases separated the two germline ends. The CDR3, as DNA: TGTGCCAGCAGCCGATCGGCGGGGGTGATGAACACTGAAGCTTTCTTT. This codes for CASSRSAGVMNTEAFF.

The V call is TRBV9, the J call TRBJ1-4; no clear D. V lost 0 bases to trimming and J lost 7 bases, with 13 bases between them. CDR1 and CDR2 from the germline V gene are SGDLS and YYNGEE. The CDR3 loop spans 15 amino acids. As DNA, the CDR3 is TGTGCCAGCAGCGTAGGCGGCAGCCCGGGTGAAAAACTGTTTTTT. It is translated as CASSVGGSPGEKLFF.

This chain joins TRBV19 and TRBJ2-1, with 8 bases aligning to TRBD2. The V gene end was trimmed by 5 bases and the J gene end by 1 base; junction bases not matched to a gene: 4. The length of the CDR3 is 15 residues. Germline values: CDR1 LNHDA, CDR2 SQIVND (reference sequence). This chain's CDR3 is CASSPERGSYNEQFF. The CDR3 nucleotides are TGTGCCAGTAGTCCGGAGCGGGGGTCCTACAATGAGCAGTTCTTC.

This chain joins TRBV30 and TRBJ1-4; D unresolved. V gave up 1 base and J gave up 8 bases, with 11 bases separating them. Germline V gives CDR1 GTSNPN, CDR2 SVGIG (reference sequence). This CDR3 contains 13 residues. CDR3 in DNA: TGTGCCTGGAGTGGAGGAGTTTGGGAAAAACTGTTTTTT. This translates into CAWSGGVWEKLFF.

The gene calls are TRBV4-2 and TRBJ1-2; 10 bases map to TRBD1. The germline CDR1 and CDR2 sequences are LGHNA and YNFKEQ. J gave up 1 base and V 2 bases, and 13 bases lay outside the gene matches. The CDR3 is made up of 19 amino acids. Here the CDR3 DNA reads TGTGCCAGCAGCCAAAAAATCTCGGGACAGGGGCCATTTAACTATGGCTACACCTTC. Its protein product is CASSQKISGQGPFNYGYTF.

The V gene is TRBV23-1, the J gene TRBJ2-7, with D unresolved. TRBV23-1 is marked as an open reading frame, function uncertain. The CDR3 runs 15 residues. V lost 0 bases and J 0 bases, leaving 9 bases between the germline ends. CDR3 in DNA: TGCGCCAGCAGTCAATCCGGCTGGAGCTCCTACGAGCAGTACTTC. This encodes CASSQSGWSSYEQYF.

The rearrangement joins TRBV7-2 to TRBJ2-5; 12 bases agree with TRBD2. The V gene end was trimmed by 3 bases and the J gene end by 5 bases; junction bases not matched to a gene: 4. The germline V gene has CDR1 SGHTA and CDR2 FQGNSA. CDR3 size: 15 residues. In DNA form, the CDR3 reads TGTGCCAGCAGCTTGACTAGCGGGAGATTCGAGACCCAGTACTTC. Protein: CASSLTSGRFETQYF. The full variable domain, completed using reference TRBV7-2 and TRBJ2-5, is GAGVSQSPSNKVTEKGKDVELRCDPISGHTALYWYRQSLGQGLEFLIYFQGNSAPDKSGLPSDRFSAERTGGSVSTLTIQRTQQEDSAVYLCASSLTSGRFETQYFGPGTRLLVL.

CDR3: CASSSTDYEQYF. DNA for the CDR3: TGTGCCAGCAGTTCCACAGACTACGAGCAGTACTTC. The V call is TRBV2, the J call TRBJ2-7; D uncertain. This CDR3 spans 12 amino acids. The V gene lost 5 bases and the J gene lost 3 bases, with 8 bases spanning the gap. The germline V gene encodes CDR1 SNHLY and CDR2 FYNNEI.

This chain connects TRBV5-1 to TRBJ2-7; D not certain. The CDR3 is 16 amino acids. Germline values: CDR1 SGHRS, CDR2 YFSETQ. V shed 0 bases and J shed 3 bases, with 16 bases lying between them. The CDR3, as DNA: TGCGCCAGCAGCTTGGCCGCAGGCTCCCTGGGCTACGAGCAGTACTTC. This gives the protein CASSLAAGSLGYEQYF. Full variable domain (outside the CDR3, taken from reference TRBV5-1 and TRBJ2-7): KAGVTQTPRYLIKTRGQQVTLSCSPISGHRSVSWYQQTPGQGLQFLFEYFSETQRNKGNFPGRFSGRQFSNSRSEMNVSTLELGDSALYLCASSLAAGSLGYEQYFGPGTRLTVT.

CDR3 coding DNA: TGCGCCAGCAGCCCCCGACAGGATAACACCGGGGAGCTGTTTTTT. Its protein product is CASSPRQDNTGELFF. The chain has TRBV5-1 and TRBJ2-2, with TRBD1 as a possible D gene (6 bases). CDR1 is SGHRS and CDR2 is YFSETQ in the germline V gene. The ends were cut back, 4 bases at V and 2 bases at J, with 12 bases in the middle. This CDR3 has 15 amino acids.

DNA for the CDR3: TGCGCCAGCAGTCGACTAGCGGGGTACACAGATACGCAGTATTTT. It codes for CASSRLAGYTDTQYF. The rearrangement links TRBV10-2 to TRBJ2-3; 11 bases fit TRBD2. The CDR3 has 15 residues. V shed 5 bases and J 2 bases; nucleotides not matched to a gene: 3. Per the germline V gene, CDR1 is WSHSY and CDR2 is SAAADI.

The chain is built from TRBV27 and TRBJ1-6; 7 nucleotides match TRBD1. The CDR3 loop spans 16 amino acids. Germline CDR1 is MNHEY and CDR2 is SMNVEV (reference sequence). J lost 3 bases, V lost 2 bases, and 4 bases had no gene match. The CDR3 loop reads CASSLGRQGYNSPLHF. The CDR3 bases are TGTGCCAGCAGTTTAGGGCGACAGGGCTATAATTCACCCCTCCACTTT.

The sample holds one count of this clone. The chain combines TRBV9 with TRBJ2-1; weak D call: TRBD2 (6 bases). The V and J ends lost 2 bases and 7 bases respectively, with 10 bases between them. CDR3 length: 13 amino acids. The germline CDR1 and CDR2 sequences are SGDLS and YYNGEE. The CDR3 DNA sequence: TGTGCCAGCAGCGTGGGTCTAGCGAATGAGCAGTTCTTC. Translation gives CASSVGLANEQFF.

The chain joins TRBV6-4 to TRBJ2-7; tentative D call: TRBD1 (6 bases). The ends were cut back, 5 bases at V and 3 bases at J, with 11 bases in the middle. CDR3 length: 13 residues. The V gene's germline CDR1 is MRHNA and CDR2 SNTAGT. As DNA, the CDR3 is TGTGCCAGCAGTCCGCAGGGGTACTACGAGCAGTACTTC. Its translation is CASSPQGYYEQYF.

The J gene is TRBJ1-6, the V gene TRBV10-3; 8 bases align to TRBD1. With V trimmed by 4 bases and J by 10 bases, 6 bases remained unmatched. Germline values: CDR1 ENHRY, CDR2 SYGVKD. The CDR3 loop spans 14 amino acids. The CDR3 is CAISADRAGSPLHF. The CDR3 bases are TGTGCCATCAGTGCGGACAGGGCGGGATCACCCCTCCACTTT.

V gene TRBV5-1 combines with J gene TRBJ2-7; D call uncertain. Germline values: CDR1 SGHRS, CDR2 YFSETQ. Trimming took off 3 bases at V and 3 bases at J, with 4 bases between the two ends. This CDR3 has 11 amino acids. The chain's CDR3 is CASSSSYEQYF. DNA of the CDR3: TGCGCCAGCAGCTCCAGCTACGAGCAGTACTTC.

This clone was observed once. The chain joins TRBV5-6 to TRBJ1-3, with 8 bases fitting TRBD1. Germline values: CDR1 SGHDT, CDR2 YYEEEE. CDR3 length equals 15 residues. The V gene end was trimmed by 3 bases and the J gene end by 4 bases; junction bases not matched to a gene: 6. The DNA for the CDR3 is TGTGCCAGCAGCTACAGGGGGTTTTCGGGAAACACCATATATTTT. Its translation: CASSYRGFSGNTIYF.

The gene calls are TRBV20-1 and TRBJ1-1; D ambiguous. The germline CDR1 and CDR2 sequences are DFQATT and SNEGSKA (reference sequence). The CDR3 is 11 residues long. With 4 bases removed from V and 7 bases from J, the gap between germline ends came to 10 bases. Here the CDR3 DNA reads TGCAGTGCTATGAGAGAGGGTGAAGCTTTCTTT. It yields the protein CSAMREGEAFF.

The DNA of the CDR3 is TGTGCCATCAGTGAGTCGTCAGATCCCCTCTATGGCTACACCTTC. This gives the protein CAISESSDPLYGYTF. The chain carries TRBV10-3 and TRBJ1-2; D ambiguous. Per germline, CDR1 ENHRY and CDR2 SYGVKD. There are 15 residues in the CDR3. The ends were cut back, 0 bases at V and 4 bases at J, with 12 bases in the middle.

J is TRBJ1-5 and V is TRBV6-4; D is uncertain. The CDR3 spans 14 residues. CDR1 and CDR2 (germline): MRHNA, SNTAGT. Trimming took 3 bases from V and 2 from J, leaving 8 bases between them. CDR3: CASSEEGGNQPQHF. The CDR3 DNA reads TGTGCCAGCAGTGAAGAGGGCGGCAATCAGCCCCAGCATTTT.

CDR3 nucleotides: TGTGCCACCAGCAGGGGAGGACAGGCCACTGGAAACACCATATATTTT. As protein: CATSRGGQATGNTIYF. This rearrangement joins TRBV15 to TRBJ1-3; TRBD1 aligns across 7 bases. V shed 3 bases and J 2 bases; nucleotides not matched to a gene: 7. The CDR3 has 16 amino acids. Germline loops: CDR1 LNHNV, CDR2 YYDKDF (reference sequence).

The chain uses TRBV18 and TRBJ2-7; possibly TRBD1 for D (6 bases). The ends were cut back, 2 bases at V and 2 bases at J, with 10 bases in the middle. Looked up from germline, CDR1 is KGHSH and CDR2 is LQKENI. CDR3 length equals 14 residues. The CDR3 loop is CASSPEAGAYEQYF. The CDR3 coding sequence is TGTGCCAGCTCACCAGAGGCAGGGGCCTACGAGCAGTACTTC.

This sequence joins TRBV7-9 and TRBJ1-2; 9 bases map to TRBD1. V trimming: 7 bases; J trimming: 4 bases; junction bases outside the gene matches: 1. CDR3 length equals 12 residues. Looked up from germline, CDR1 is SEHNR and CDR2 is FQNEAQ (reference sequence). The DNA of the CDR3 is TGTGCCAGCACGACAGGGGGCTATGGCTACACCTTC. Protein sequence: CASTTGGYGYTF.

The chain carries TRBV6-2 or TRBV6-3 and TRBJ2-7; TRBD1 matches 7 bases. With 0 bases clipped from V and 0 bases from J, the junction kept 2 bases outside the gene matches. The CDR3 has 15 amino acids. Germline V lookup: CDR1 MNHEY, CDR2 SVGEGT. The CDR3 loop is CASSYSRQGSYEQYF. CDR3 DNA sequence: TGTGCCAGCAGTTACTCGAGACAGGGCTCCTACGAGCAGTACTTC.

The V gene is TRBV6-5, the J gene TRBJ1-1, with 7 bases identical to TRBD1. The junction had 4 bases not matched to a gene; V was cut back by 8 bases and J by 1 base. This CDR3 region has 13 residues. Germline lookup yields CDR1 MNHEY and CDR2 SVGAGI. DNA for the CDR3: TGTGCCAGCCCCCGGGACAGGAACACTGAAGCTTTCTTT. It yields the protein CASPRDRNTEAFF.

V is TRBV5-1 and J is TRBJ1-1; 8 bases map to TRBD1. Germline CDR1 and CDR2: SGHRS and YFSETQ. The V gene end was trimmed by 1 base and the J gene end by 3 bases; junction bases not matched to a gene: 8. The CDR3 totals 16 residues. CDR3 bases: TGCGCCAGCAGCTTGTCAGGGGGCCTGCGGGACACTGAAGCTTTCTTT. It codes for CASSLSGGLRDTEAFF. Looking up the rest from reference TRBV5-1 and TRBJ1-1 gives the full variable domain: KAGVTQTPRYLIKTRGQQVTLSCSPISGHRSVSWYQQTPGQGLQFLFEYFSETQRNKGNFPGRFSGRQFSNSRSEMNVSTLELGDSALYLCASSLSGGLRDTEAFFGQGTRLTVV.